This T cell receptor (beta chain) was captured in a study of T cell responses to AZD1222 COVID-19 vaccine. Using immunoSEQ multiplex PCR, the repertoire was profiled, and TCRdb retains in-frame clones only, with some absent. The data contain around 60,000 clones, 80% to 90% of them singletons. With 0 bases removed from V and 2 bases from J, the gap between germline ends came to 5 bases. This CDR3 comprises 14 residues. From germline, CDR1 is SGHRS and CDR2 YFSETQ. The TCR originated in an adult in good health. This rearrangement joins TRBV5-1 to TRBJ2-2; D gene unclear. Sequenced here: peripheral blood, sampled on day 0 of AZD1222 vaccination. CDR3 sequence reads: CASSLGYNTGELFF. CDR3 DNA: TGCGCCAGCAGCTTGGGGTACAACACCGGGGAGCTGTTTTTT.